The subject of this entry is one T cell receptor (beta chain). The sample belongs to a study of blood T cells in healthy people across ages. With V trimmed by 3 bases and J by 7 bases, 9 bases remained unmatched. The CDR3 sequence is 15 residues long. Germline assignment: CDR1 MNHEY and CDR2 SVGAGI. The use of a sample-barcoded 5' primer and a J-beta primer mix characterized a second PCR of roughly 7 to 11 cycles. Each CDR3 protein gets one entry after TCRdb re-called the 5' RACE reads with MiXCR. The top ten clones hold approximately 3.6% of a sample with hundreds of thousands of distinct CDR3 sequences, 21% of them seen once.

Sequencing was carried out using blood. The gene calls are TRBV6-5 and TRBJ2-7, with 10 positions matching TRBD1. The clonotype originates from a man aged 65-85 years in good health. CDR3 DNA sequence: TGTGCCAGCAGTTATTCACCGGGACAGGGGTCTGAGCAGTACTTC. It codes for CASSYSPGQGSEQYF.